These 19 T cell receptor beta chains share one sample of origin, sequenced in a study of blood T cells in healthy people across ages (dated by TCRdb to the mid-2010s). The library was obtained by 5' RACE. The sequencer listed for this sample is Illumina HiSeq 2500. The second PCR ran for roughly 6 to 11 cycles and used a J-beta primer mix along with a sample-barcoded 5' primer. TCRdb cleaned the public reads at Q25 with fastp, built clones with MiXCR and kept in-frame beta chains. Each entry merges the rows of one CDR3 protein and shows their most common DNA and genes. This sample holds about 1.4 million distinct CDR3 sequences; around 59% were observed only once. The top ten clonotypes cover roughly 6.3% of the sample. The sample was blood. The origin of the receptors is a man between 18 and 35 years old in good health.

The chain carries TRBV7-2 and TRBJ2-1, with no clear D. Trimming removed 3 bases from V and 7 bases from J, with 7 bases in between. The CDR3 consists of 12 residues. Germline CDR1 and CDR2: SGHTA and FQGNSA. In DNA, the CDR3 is TGTGCCAGCAGCTTTGAAGGGAATGAGCAGTTCTTC. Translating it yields CASSFEGNEQFF.

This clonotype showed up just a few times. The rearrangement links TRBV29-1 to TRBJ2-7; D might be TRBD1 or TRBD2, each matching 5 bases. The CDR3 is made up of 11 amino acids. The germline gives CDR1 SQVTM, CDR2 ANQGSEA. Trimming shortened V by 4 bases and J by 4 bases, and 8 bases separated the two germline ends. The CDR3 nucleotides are TGCAGCGTTGCCTGGGGGTACGAGCAGTACTTC. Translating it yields CSVAWGYEQYF.

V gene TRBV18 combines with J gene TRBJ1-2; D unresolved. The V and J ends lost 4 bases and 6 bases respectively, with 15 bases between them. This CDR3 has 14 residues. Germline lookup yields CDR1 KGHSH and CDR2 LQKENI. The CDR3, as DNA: TGTGCCAGCTCACTTCGGGATTTAGGCAATGGCTACACCTTC. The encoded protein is CASSLRDLGNGYTF.

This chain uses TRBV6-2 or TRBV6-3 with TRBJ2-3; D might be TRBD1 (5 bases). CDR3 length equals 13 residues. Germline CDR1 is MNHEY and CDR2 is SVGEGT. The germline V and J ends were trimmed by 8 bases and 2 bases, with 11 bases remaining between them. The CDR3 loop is CASGSGITDTQYF. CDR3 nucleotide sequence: TGTGCCAGCGGCTCAGGGATCACAGATACGCAGTATTTT.

The CDR3 DNA reads as TGTGCCAGCCCATGCGGGGATCCTTTGTACGAGCAGTACTTC. It codes for CASPCGDPLYEQYF. This chain links TRBV6-6 with TRBJ2-4; D might be TRBD2 (6 bases). The J call may be faulty, since TRBJ2-7 better matches the DNA end. The CDR3 loop spans 14 amino acids. Looked up from germline, CDR1 is MNHNY and CDR2 is SVGAGI (reference sequence).

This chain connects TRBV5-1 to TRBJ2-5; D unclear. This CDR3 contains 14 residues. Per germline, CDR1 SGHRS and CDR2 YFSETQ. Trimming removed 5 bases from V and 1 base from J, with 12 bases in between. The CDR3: CASRRAQPQETQYF. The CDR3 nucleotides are TGCGCCAGCAGAAGGGCCCAGCCCCAAGAGACCCAGTACTTC.

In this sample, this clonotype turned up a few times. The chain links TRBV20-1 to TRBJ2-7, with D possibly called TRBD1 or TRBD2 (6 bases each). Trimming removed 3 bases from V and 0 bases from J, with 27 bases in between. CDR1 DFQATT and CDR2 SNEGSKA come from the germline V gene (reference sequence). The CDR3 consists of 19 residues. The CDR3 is CSARGGRFGAGTPSYEQYF. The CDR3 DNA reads TGCAGTGCTAGGGGGGGCCGATTTGGGGCAGGGACTCCCTCCTACGAGCAGTACTTC.

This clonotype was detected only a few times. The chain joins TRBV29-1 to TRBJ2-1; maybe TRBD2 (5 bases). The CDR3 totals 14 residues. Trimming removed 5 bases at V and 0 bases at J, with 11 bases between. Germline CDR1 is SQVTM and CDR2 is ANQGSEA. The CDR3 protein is CSVPYRDSYNEQFF. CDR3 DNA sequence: TGCAGCGTTCCCTACCGGGACTCCTACAATGAGCAGTTCTTC.

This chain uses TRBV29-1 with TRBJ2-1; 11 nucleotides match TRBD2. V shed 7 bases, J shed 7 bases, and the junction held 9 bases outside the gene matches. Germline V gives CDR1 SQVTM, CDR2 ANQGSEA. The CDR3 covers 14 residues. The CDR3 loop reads CSGGGRLAGNEQFF. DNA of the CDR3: TGCAGCGGAGGGGGGAGACTAGCGGGGAATGAGCAGTTCTTC.

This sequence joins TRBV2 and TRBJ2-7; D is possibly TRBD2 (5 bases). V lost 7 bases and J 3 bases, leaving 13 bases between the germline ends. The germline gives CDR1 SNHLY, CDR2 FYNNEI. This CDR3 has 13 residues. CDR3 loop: CASTDYGFYEQYF. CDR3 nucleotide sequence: TGTGCCAGCACCGACTACGGTTTCTACGAGCAGTACTTC.

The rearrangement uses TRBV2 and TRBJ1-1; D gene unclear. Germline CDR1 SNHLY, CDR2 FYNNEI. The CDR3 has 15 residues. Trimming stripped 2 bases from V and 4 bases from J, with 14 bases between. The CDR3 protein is CASSELALLSTEAFF. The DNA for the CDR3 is TGTGCCAGCAGTGAATTGGCATTACTATCCACTGAAGCTTTCTTT. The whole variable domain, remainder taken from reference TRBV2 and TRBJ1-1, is EPEVTQTPSHQVTQMGQEVILRCVPISNHLYFYWYRQILGQKVEFLVSFYNNEISEKSEIFDDQFSVERPDGSNFTLKIRSTKLEDSAMYFCASSELALLSTEAFFGQGTRLTVV.

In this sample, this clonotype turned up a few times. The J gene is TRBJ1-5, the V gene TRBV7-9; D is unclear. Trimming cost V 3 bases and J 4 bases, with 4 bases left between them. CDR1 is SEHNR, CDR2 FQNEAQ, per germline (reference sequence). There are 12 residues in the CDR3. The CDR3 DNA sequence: TGTGCCAGCAGCTTCCAAAATCAGCCCCAGCATTTT. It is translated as CASSFQNQPQHF.

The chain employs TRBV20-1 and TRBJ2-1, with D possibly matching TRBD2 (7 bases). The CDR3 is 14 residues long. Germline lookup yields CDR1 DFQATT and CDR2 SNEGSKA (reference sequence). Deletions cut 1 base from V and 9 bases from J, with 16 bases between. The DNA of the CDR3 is TGCAGTGCTAGAGCGGTGGGAGGGGGTGTTGAGCAGTTCTTC. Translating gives CSARAVGGGVEQFF.

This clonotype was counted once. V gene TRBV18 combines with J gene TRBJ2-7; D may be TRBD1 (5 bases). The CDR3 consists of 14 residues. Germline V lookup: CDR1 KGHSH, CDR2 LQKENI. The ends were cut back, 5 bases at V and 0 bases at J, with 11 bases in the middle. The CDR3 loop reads CASSNSDSSYEQYF. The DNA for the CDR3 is TGTGCCAGCTCAAACAGTGACAGCTCCTACGAGCAGTACTTC.

In DNA, the CDR3 is TGCAGTGCTAGAGATTCCCGGGACACGAGGGAGACCCAGTACTTC. This gives the protein CSARDSRDTRETQYF. This chain uses TRBV20-1 with TRBJ2-5; D perhaps matches TRBD1 (6 bases). The V end lost 0 bases, the J end lost 5 bases, and 16 bases lay between the germline ends. The V gene's germline CDR1 is DFQATT and CDR2 SNEGSKA (reference sequence). The CDR3 spans 15 residues.

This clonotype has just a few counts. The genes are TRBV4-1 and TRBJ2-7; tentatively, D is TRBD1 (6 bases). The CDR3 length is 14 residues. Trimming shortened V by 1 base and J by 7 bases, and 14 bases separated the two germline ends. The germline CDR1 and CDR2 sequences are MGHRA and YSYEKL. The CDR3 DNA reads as TGCGCCAGCAGCCAAGGTGGGGGCCTGGAGGAGCAGTACTTC. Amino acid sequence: CASSQGGGLEEQYF.

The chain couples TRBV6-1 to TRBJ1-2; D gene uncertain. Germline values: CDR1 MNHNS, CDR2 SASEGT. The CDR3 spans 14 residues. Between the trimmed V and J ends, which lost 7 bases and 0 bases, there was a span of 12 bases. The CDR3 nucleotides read TGTGCCAGCAATTACGACACTGCTAACTATGGCTACACCTTC. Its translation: CASNYDTANYGYTF.

The CDR3 loop is CASSGRASRTYEQYF. CDR3 DNA sequence: TGTGCCAGCAGCGGGCGGGCGAGTCGGACCTACGAGCAGTACTTC. This chain connects TRBV11-2 to TRBJ2-7, with a weak D call TRBD2 (5 bases). There are 15 residues in the CDR3. Germline V lookup: CDR1 SGHAT, CDR2 FQNNGV. Trimming took off 5 bases at V and 2 bases at J, with 16 bases between the two ends.

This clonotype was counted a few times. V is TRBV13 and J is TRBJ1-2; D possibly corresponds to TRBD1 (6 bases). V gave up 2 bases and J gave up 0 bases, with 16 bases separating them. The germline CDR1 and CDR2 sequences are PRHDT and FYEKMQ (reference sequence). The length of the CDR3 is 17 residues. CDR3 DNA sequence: TGTGCCAGCAGCTTAAGCGCAGGGGTGCGAGCTAACTATGGCTACACCTTC. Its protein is CASSLSAGVRANYGYTF.